Below, 2 T cell receptor beta chains from the same sample are listed, as sequenced in a study of cytomegalovirus exposure and HLA in healthy donors. Researchers ran the PCR with 60 Vbeta and 13 Jbeta primers. Some clones are missing from TCRdb's copy, which holds only in-frame ones; the method was immunoSEQ multiplex PCR. Of some 180,000 clones in the sample, 75% to 85% are singletons; the top ten hold about 1.5%. Sequencing was carried out using PBMCs. The receptors derive from a man younger than 35 in good health and CMV-seronegative.

This rearrangement joins TRBV2 to TRBJ1-3, with 7 bases that match TRBD1. The CDR3 runs 18 residues. Germline assignment: CDR1 SNHLY and CDR2 FYNNEI. V was clipped by 4 bases and J by 0 bases; unmatched bases: 12. The CDR3 sequence is CASSVLGQPKPSGNTIYF. The CDR3 DNA follows: TGTGCCAGCAGTGTCTTGGGACAGCCGAAACCCTCTGGAAACACCATATATTTT.

The V and J genes are TRBV28 and TRBJ1-1; a possible D gene is TRBD1 (5 bases). This CDR3 spans 17 amino acids. Trimming shortened V by 3 bases and J by 0 bases, and 17 bases separated the two germline ends. Germline lookup yields CDR1 MDHEN and CDR2 SYDVKM. The CDR3 protein is CASSLISAGPMNTEAFF. CDR3 coding DNA: TGTGCCAGCAGTTTGATTTCGGCAGGGCCTATGAACACTGAAGCTTTCTTT.